This TCR beta chain is from a study of CD8+CD57+ T cells in acquired aplastic anemia. Looking at the study overall: The sorted CD4+ and CD8+ cells yielded an average about 3.3 ug of DNA.

The germline CDR1 and CDR2 sequences are SGHVS and FQNEAQ. J was trimmed by 5 bases and V by 3 bases; bases with no gene match: 5. The CDR3 loop spans 14 amino acids. CDR3 and TCR beta VDJ profiling relied on genomic DNA as the template. TCRdb re-derived calls from the reads in MiXCR, one entry per CDR3 protein. The sample includes roughly 81,000 distinct CDR3 sequences, 40% to 50% of them seen just once. The chain employs TRBV7-8 and TRBJ2-5; TRBD2 matches at 8 bases. Material: sorted CD4+, CD8+, or CD8+CD57+ T cells (not recorded which) from PBMCs. The TCR was taken from a human donor in good health, serving as a control. CDR3 coding DNA: TGTGCCAGCAGCTTCGGGACTAGAGGGGAGACCCAGTACTTC. Its protein product is CASSFGTRGETQYF. Complete variable domain (other parts from reference TRBV7-8 and TRBJ2-5): GAGVSQSPRYKVAKRGQDVALRCDPISGHVSLFWYQQALGQGPEFLTYFQNEAQLDKSGLPSDRFFAERPEGSVSTLKIQRTQQEDSAVYLCASSFGTRGETQYFGPGTRLLVL.